This TCR beta chain derives from a study of type 1 regulatory T cells (dated by TCRdb to the early 2020s). Describing the broader study: An in vitro protocol by which a Tr1-enriched, alloantigen-specific CD4 T cell product named T-allo10 was generated was characterized in the study. T-allo10 was being evaluated clinically in patients with hematological malignancies who were receiving allogeneic hematopoietic stem cell transplantation.

Donor-derived T-allo10 cells were described as specific for host alloantigens, anergic, and capable of alloantigen-specific suppression. Of note for this clonotype: The specificity of this receptor is unknown. Per-base qualities were not stored, and no clone one base away is much larger.

Germline trimming amounts to 5 bases on V and 6 bases on J, with 11 as the count of junction bases outside the gene matches. From a lookup of the germline V gene, CDR1 and CDR2 are SGHTA and FQGTGA. From cysteine to phenylalanine, the CDR3 is 16 amino acids long. Only the CDR3 region is kept as DNA, spanning 48 bases read in frame from base 1. Reads for this sample came from an Illumina MiSeq. Through fastp at Q25 and MiXCR, TCRdb rebuilt clones from the public reads, retaining in-frame beta chains. Rows merge per CDR3 protein into single entries with the most common DNA and genes. A total of about 24,000 distinct CDR3 sequences appear in this sample, 72% of them only once. Around 14% of the sample lies in the top ten.

The chain was built from TRBV7-3 and TRBJ2-2, and TRBD1 matches 8 of the central bases. This TCR was recovered from a human donor in good health. The sequencing input was cultured T cells, either the whole culture or a sorted T cell fraction (not recorded which). Sample cell subset or site, as interpreted from the label and publication: Tr1-enriched cell product generated in vitro against host alloantigens. The CDR3 is CASSPTGGRGSGELFF. The sequence in DNA is TGTGCCAGCAGCCCCACAGGGGGAAGAGGGTCCGGGGAGCTGTTTTTT. The variable domain in full, with residues beyond the CDR3 obtained from the reference TRBV7-3 and TRBJ2-2 genes, is GAGVSQTPSNKVTEKGKYVELRCDPISGHTALYWYRQSLGQGPEFLIYFQGTGAADDSGLPNDRFFAVRPEGSVSTLKIQRTERGDSAVYLCASSPTGGRGSGELFFGEGSRLTVL.